This record concerns one TCR beta chain sequence. No antigen is known for it. Qualities for individual bases were not recorded, and no much larger clone is one base off. Receptors were amplified or captured by the immunoSEQ multiplex PCR assay. For the multiplex PCR, a mixture combining 60 forward primers for TCR Vbeta segments and 13 reverse primers for TCR Jbeta segments was used. Amplification of the CDR3 region of rearranged TCR beta genes was performed with a multiplex PCR assay on genomic DNA. The amplified TCR beta libraries were sequenced on the Illumina HiSeq System as 87-base-pair reads. The study's own analysis went as follows. A later analysis counted tens of millions of unique TCR beta chains across the 550 to 750 repertoires, and 9 million to 14 million of these chains were shared by at least two donors. A nearest-neighbor algorithm error-corrected the raw reads and collapsed the reads into unique sequences, merging closely related sequences to remove PCR and sequencing errors. V, D and J gene segments were assigned by aligning CDR3 sequences to IMGT reference sequences. For a sequence to be retained, a match of at least six nucleotides was required to both a V gene segment and a J gene segment. A rearrangement was called productive if the CDR3 had no stop codons and remained in frame with V and J, and every other rearrangement was called non-productive. Following IMGT convention, CDR3 was defined as the stretch from the second conserved V-encoded cysteine up to the conserved J-encoded phenylalanine. The earlier analysis of fewer than 750 of the donors excluded sequences that lacked an unambiguous match to a single V gene segment. In an earlier analysis of approximately 590 of the donors, V segments were called functional above 56.7% productive rearrangements and were called segregating when the between-donor standard deviation exceeded 5%. A statistical classification framework was built for diagnosing cytomegalovirus status from the catalog of TCR beta chain sequences. V and J gene assignment, in a later analysis, came from comparing TCR nucleotide sequences with IMGT/GENE-DB human TR gene sequences. Using the TCRdist pipeline, a later analysis assigned CDR3 sequences along with most-parsimonious VDJ recombination scenarios. A later analysis defined each TCR beta chain by its CDR3 amino acid sequence plus V-gene family, and excluded reads lacking a unique V-gene family. A later analysis removed 592 highly shared, low-generation-probability nucleotide sequences to deal with suspected cross-contamination and a sequencing artifact. In a later analysis, a clonal expansion index was calculated for each public chain from normalized within-repertoire ranks of inferred template counts. In a later analysis, generation probabilities were computed using a VDJ recombination model fitted to out-of-frame rearrangements, and the results were checked against IGoR. A later analysis scored TCR-TCR, TCR-HLA and TCR-CMV co-occurrence with hypergeometric tests, applying a repertoire-size bias correction to TCR pairs. False discovery rates were estimated in a later analysis by permuting HLA or CMV assignments 20 times. A later analysis grouped co-occurring TCRs with DBSCAN, adding TCRdist sequence similarity when clustering within HLA-allele-positive subsets. Co-occurrence clustering excluded repertoires with fewer than 30,000 or more than 120,000 public chains, plus five with anomalous nucleotide sharing. Drawn from immuneACCESS, this table holds only the in-frame rearrangements with V and J called that TCRdb kept. Clones are partly lost; checked studies trace under half to an unresolved V gene and leave the rest unexplained. V and J calls and clone size are given by that table; D and trimming were obtained from the DNA. The sample table contains 150,000 to 200,000 clones; only one count was recorded for around 77% of them. 2.4% of the sample is in the top ten clones.

The cohort was made up of roughly 670 healthy bone marrow donors. All cohort members were sampled while nominally healthy, although unrecorded immune exposures were likely present. The donor tested CMV seronegative and was one of the 352 seronegative cohort members. A peripheral blood sample was provided by each donor, and peripheral blood mononuclear cells were used for TCR beta sequencing. The Qiagen DNeasy Blood Extraction Kit was used to extract genomic DNA from the blood cell samples. The sample comes from a study of cytomegalovirus exposure and HLA in healthy donors (dated by TCRdb to 2016 to 2017). Notes on the research overall: An earlier analysis of roughly 630 of the donors reported about 290 Gb of sequence data and 120 million or so unique TCR beta sequences from some 180 million T cells. Both class I and class II loci were covered by HLA typing, at four-digit resolution. In a later analysis, previously published TCR beta repertoires from several hundred donors were re-analyzed and high-resolution HLA genotyping was added so that TCR occurrence patterns could be studied. An earlier analysis of 587 of the donors used high-throughput TCR beta sequencing to judge whether each TCR beta V gene segment behaved as functional or pseudogenic. Typing coverage varied by locus: roughly 620-640 donors for A, B, C, DRB1 and DQB1; some 520 for DQA1; approximately 610 for DPA1; fewer than 480 for DPB1. To predict cytomegalovirus infection status, the study brought together high-throughput TCR immunosequencing, statistical association of individual TCRs with disease status, and machine learning. Across 398 genotyped donors of the cohort, an average of approximately 240,000 unique TCR beta nucleotide sequences per donor were sequenced, and around 19% of those sequences were non-productive. The study aimed to test whether cataloging public T cell receptors could reveal signatures of past pathogen exposure. Using immunosequencing, the study profiled T cell repertoires from 666 subjects and related those repertoires to cytomegalovirus serostatus. The later analysis used no new phenotypic data to find candidate immune exposures, relying instead on TCR beta sequences and their occurrence across donors. Alongside the repertoire data, information on donor age, sex, ethnicity and CMV serostatus was compiled. Roughly 5 DR-DQ haplotypes were handled as single units for association and clustering, since linkage in the cohort was strong. In addition to the first cohort of 666 subjects, a separate validation cohort of over 90 different subjects was used. An early release that covered 640 HLA-typed donors contained 300 to 350 gigabases of sequencing data and 75 million to 100 million unique TCR sequences. All discovery cohort repertoires had been generated using a single sequencing platform. The genetic ancestry cluster associated with self-reported Caucasian donors included over 80% of the approximately 400 genotyped donors. A later genetic analysis used genome-wide SNP genotypes for about three fifths of the 666 donors, treating that subset as a discovery cohort.

Results and caveats for the whole study, not just this receptor: According to a later genetic analysis, donors in an Asian-associated ancestry cluster had fewer N-insertions in productive TCRs than the roughly 700-donor mean. A cluster of highly shared sequence variants was judged likely to represent a technical artifact of the sequencing pipeline. A total of 150 or so TCR beta chains were listed by the study as associated with cytomegalovirus. V-gene and J-gene trimming of TCR beta chains was associated with a missense DCLRE1C variant in a later genetic analysis, and the association was replicated in an independent cohort. An earlier analysis of some 560 of the donors showed that most TCR beta V segments appeared in productive rearrangements either about 87% or about 30% of the time, which broadly matched IMGT annotations. Three of the identified cytomegalovirus-associated TCR beta chains were confirmed in vitro to be specific for cytomegalovirus antigens. Several of the top co-occurrence clusters appeared to be linked to parvovirus B19, influenza, CMV and Epstein-Barr virus, according to a later analysis. In a later analysis, most CMV-associated TCR beta chains were found to appear HLA-restricted, with HLA associations seemingly driven largely by CMV exposure. A later analysis found that HLA-associated TCR beta chains were more clonally expanded and had lower generation probabilities than equally common non-associated chains. Approximately 18 rarely observed V segments, including chromosome 9 orphons, were excluded from the earlier analysis of approximately 600 of the donors because counts were too low. Only TCR beta chains were sequenced in this cohort, and the absence of alpha or paired-chain data limited detectable features. Linkage disequilibrium might explain the correlated functional status among segregating V segments, but an unknown experimental factor could not be ruled out. Presence/absence analyses assumed roughly uniform sequencing depth across donors, an assumption that may not hold. The classifier was reported to diagnose cytomegalovirus status with high specificity and sensitivity in both the original and validation cohorts. HLA typing was unavailable for some donors at each locus, so association tests used only the typed subset. Most TCR sequences were observed very rarely across donors, whereas some public TCRs were present in many individuals. In a later analysis, 15,000 to 20,000 TCR beta sequences were associated with specific HLA alleles at a false discovery rate of 0.05. A further reported finding was that TCR beta sequences accurately predicted the HLA-A and HLA-B alleles for most subjects in the first cohort. In a later analysis, the rate of TCR association differed among HLA loci, with DRB1 alleles having the most associated TCRs and HLA-C alleles having the fewest. The authors suggested that the approach could potentially be extended to other disease states and immunological phenotypes. The only immune exposure information available for the cohort was CMV serostatus. When HLA alleles, especially DR and DQ, strongly co-occurred, TCR associations were difficult to assign to individual alleles.

The sample was PBMCs. This clonotype originated in a man in his 60s in good health and CMV-seronegative.

The nucleotides read TGCGCCAGCAGCTGGGGGACAGCGAACACTGAAGCTTTCTTT. Translated, it gives CASSWGTANTEAFF. The sequence is built from TRBV5-1 and TRBJ1-1; 7 central bases correspond to TRBD1. Its CDR3 holds 14 amino acids, cysteine through phenylalanine. The DNA shown is the 42-base CDR3, in frame from base 1. CDR1 and CDR2 were assigned from the germline V gene as SGHRS and YFSETQ. At the junction V is shortened by 3 bases and J by 1 base; bases outside the gene matches: 3.